The sequence of this TCR beta chain was determined in a study of cytomegalovirus exposure and HLA in healthy donors. PCR amplification relied on 60 Vbeta primers (plus 13 Jbeta primers). Libraries were prepared by immunoSEQ multiplex PCR; TCRdb keeps only in-frame clonotypes and omits some of them. The sample has 37,000 or so clones, roughly 81% seen once. V lost 6 bases to trimming and J lost 7 bases; unmatched junction nucleotides: 18. The germline V gene has CDR1 MNHEY and CDR2 SMNVEV (reference sequence). CDR3 length equals 16 residues. This clone was seen a handful of times. V gene TRBV27 combines with J gene TRBJ2-7; 7 bases map to TRBD1. The TCR sequence derives from a woman in her forties in good health and CMV-seronegative. The sample comprised PBMCs. Here the CDR3 reads CASRSLGQDLFGEQYV. In DNA, the CDR3 is TGTGCCAGCAGATCCCTCGGACAGGACCTCTTCGGGGAGCAGTACGTC.